Listed below are T cell receptor beta chains from one sample, sequenced in a study of blood T cell repertoires in COVID-19. TCRdb keeps only in-frame clones here, not all; method: immunoSEQ multiplex PCR. This sample has more than 300,000 clones, with about 90% found just once. Material: peripheral blood. These TCRs come from a young woman who had recovered from COVID-19. CDR3s include the opening cysteine and the closing phenylalanine or tryptophan. Each record gives: J gene, V gene, clone size, D gene, CDR3 protein, CDR3 DNA. The D gene is left open where the match is weak. Rows may omit the clone size; those that give it use once, few, many or a size class.

>TRBJ2-2|TRBV25-1|-|-
CASSRTGYIGELFF
TGTGCCAGCAGTAGAACAGGGTATATAGGGGAGCTGTTTTTT
>TRBJ2-2|TRBV30|-|TRBD1
CAWRDRVDGELFF
TGTGCCTGGAGGGACAGGGTGGACGGGGAGCTGTTTTTT
>TRBJ1-2|TRBV7-9|-|-
CASSSQRERGWKDYGYTF
TGTGCCAGCAGCTCCCAGCGTGAAAGGGGGTGGAAGGACTATGGCTACACCTTC
>TRBJ2-2|TRBV19|-|TRBD1
CASSILGRRGGATGELFF
TGTGCCAGTAGTATATTGGGACGTCGAGGGGGCGCGACCGGGGAGCTGTTTTTT
>TRBJ1-3|TRBV9|-|-
CASRRGDGNTIYF
TGTGCCAGCAGAAGGGGCGACGGAAACACCATATATTTT
>TRBJ1-2|TRBV5-4|-|TRBD1
CASSRGTVYGYTF
TGTGCCAGCAGCCGCGGGACAGTATATGGCTACACCTTC
>TRBJ2-3|TRBV4-1|-|TRBD2
CASQTLAGTRDTQYF
TGCGCCAGCCAGACACTAGCGGGAACACGAGATACGCAGTATTTT
>TRBJ2-5|TRBV3-1/TRBV3-2|-|TRBD2
CASSQVPISTSGPQETQYF
TGTGCCAGCAGCCAAGTCCCAATCTCAACTAGCGGGCCCCAAGAGACCCAGTACTTC
>TRBJ2-1|TRBV3-1/TRBV3-2|-|-
CASSQVGVADRYNEQFF
TGTGCCAGCAGCCAAGTCGGAGTAGCGGATCGCTACAATGAGCAGTTCTTC
>TRBJ1-1|TRBV11-3|-|TRBD1
CASSPRQGATEAFF
TGTGCCAGCAGCCCACGACAGGGAGCCACTGAAGCTTTCTTT
>TRBJ2-5|TRBV18|-|-
CASSLGTPEKTQYF
TGTGCCAGCTCATTAGGGACACCCGAAAAGACCCAGTACTTC
>TRBJ2-1|TRBV20-1|-|-
CSASHGSSYNEQFF
TGCAGTGCTAGTCACGGTAGCTCCTACAATGAGCAGTTCTTC
>TRBJ1-3|TRBV3-1/TRBV3-2|-|-
CASSQEVVSGVQNTIYF
TGTGCCAGCAGCCAAGAAGTCGTCTCCGGAGTACAAAACACCATATATTTT
>TRBJ1-1|TRBV24-1|-|-
CATSVSKVGSPAENTEAFF
TGTGCCACCAGTGTTTCTAAGGTGGGTTCCCCAGCGGAGAACACTGAAGCTTTCTTT
>TRBJ1-5|TRBV7-2|-|-
CASSLVPGELNQPQHF
TGTGCCAGCAGCTTAGTTCCGGGGGAGTTGAATCAGCCCCAGCATTTT
>TRBJ2-1|TRBV24-1|-|-
CATSDEPAGDEQFF
TGTGCCACCAGTGATGAACCTGCAGGGGATGAGCAGTTCTTC
>TRBJ1-2|TRBV5-6|-|-
CASSQYNRRINYGYTF
TGTGCCAGCAGCCAATATAACAGAAGAATTAACTATGGCTACACCTTC
>TRBJ2-1|TRBV19|-|TRBD2
CASSIRAGVEQFF
TGTGCCAGTAGTATAAGGGCGGGAGTCGAGCAGTTCTTC
>TRBJ2-1|TRBV4-3|-|-
CASSQSRAEGSWYNEQFF
TGCGCCAGCAGCCAAAGTAGGGCGGAGGGCTCGTGGTACAATGAGCAGTTCTTC
>TRBJ2-2|TRBV18|few|TRBD2
CASSPEVPSGNTGELFF
TGTGCCAGCTCACCAGAGGTGCCTAGCGGGAACACCGGGGAGCTGTTTTTT